Presented here are 2 T cell receptor beta chains from one specimen sequenced in a study of post-analysis software for immune sequencing data. Unique molecular identifiers had been added to the TCR beta cDNA libraries. TCRdb analysed the PCR reads with MiXCR anew, one entry per CDR3 protein. The sample has around 250,000 distinct CDR3 sequences; 36% are singletons. Which antigens these TCRs recognize remains unknown. Study conclusions and caveats: When patients were compared with controls, about five TRBV segments were more frequent, TRBV5-6, TRBV5-1 and TRBV20-1 among them.

Input material: blood. The receptors here all came from a girl aged 10 to 17 with multiple sclerosis.

As regards this clonotype: Since a much larger clone is just one base distant, this may be a read error. V is TRBV5-4 and J is TRBJ2-5; no firm D call. This CDR3 has 14 residues. CDR1 SGHNT and CDR2 YYREEE come from the germline V gene (reference sequence). The V gene lost 3 bases and the J gene lost 5 bases, with 14 bases spanning the gap. The CDR3 DNA sequence: TGTGCCAGCAGCTGCTCGGGCGACGCGGAGACCCAGTACTTC. Encoded protein: CASSCSGDAETQYF.

The chain joins TRBV20-1 to TRBJ1-5; D is possibly TRBD1 (5 bases). The CDR3 is 16 amino acids. Germline V gene data show CDR1 as DFQATT and CDR2 as SNEGSKA (reference sequence). V lost 2 bases and J lost 0, with 14 bases in between. CDR3 loop: CSARPGGGNSNQPQHF. The CDR3, as DNA: TGCAGTGCTAGACCCGGGGGGGGTAATAGCAATCAGCCCCAGCATTTT.